This T cell receptor beta chain was recorded in a study of blood T cell repertoires in COVID-19. Under the authors' procedure: The authors estimated nucleated cell counts from reference gene primer amplification. Repertoires were generated with immunoSEQ multiplex PCR, while TCRdb's copy carries only in-frame clones and drops some. V and J calls and clone size follow that table, whereas D and trimming were derived from the DNA. The data show a few hundred thousand clones, about 83% seen once. V dropped 0 bases and J dropped 3 bases, with 11 bases sitting between them. CDR3 length: 15 amino acids. Germline CDR1 reads SGDLS; CDR2 reads YYNGEE.

The TCR originated in a woman aged 40 to 50 who had recovered from COVID-19. The chain recombines TRBV9 with TRBJ2-3; possibly TRBD1 for D (6 bases). Sequencing was carried out using peripheral blood. In DNA, the CDR3 is TGTGCCAGCAGCGTAGTCGCAGGGGAAACAGATACGCAGTATTTT. Its translation is CASSVVAGETDTQYF.